This passage covers 32 T cell receptor beta chains from one sample sequenced in a study of liver allograft versus peripheral blood T cells. Study at large: Recipients' peripheral blood T cell receptor repertoires were compared with those in transplanted livers.

One entry per CDR3 protein, called by TCRdb with MiXCR from the reads. The data show about 1,900 distinct CDR3 sequences, about 20% seen once. The receptors originated from a human patient who had a liver transplant. Some T cells may be the graft donor's.

This clonotype was detected a few times. This sequence joins TRBV7-9 and TRBJ2-1; 9 bases fit TRBD2. The germline CDR1 and CDR2 sequences are SEHNR and FQNEAQ (reference sequence). The CDR3 extends over 15 amino acids. J gave up 13 bases and V 5 bases, and 15 bases lay outside the gene matches. In nucleotides, the CDR3 is TGTGCCAGCAGCCCCGAGCTGGGAGCGGGAGGTCGACAGTTCTTC. Protein: CASSPELGAGGRQFF.

This clonotype was counted a few times. This rearrangement joins TRBV27 to TRBJ2-1; D uncertain. The CDR3 extends over 17 amino acids. V gave up 1 base and J gave up 9 bases, with 22 bases separating them. Germline V CDR1 and CDR2: MNHEY, SMNVEV (reference sequence). The CDR3 DNA follows: TGTGCCAGCAGTTTATTATCTCGGCACTCCTCGTATGGTGAGCAGTTCTTC. Translated: CASSLLSRHSSYGEQFF.

By sample share, this clonotype is large. This chain links TRBV19 with TRBJ2-2, with D possibly TRBD2 on 5 matching bases. The CDR3 consists of 16 residues. From germline, CDR1 is LNHDA and CDR2 SQIVND (reference sequence). The germline V and J ends were trimmed by 9 bases and 6 bases, with 23 bases remaining between them. The CDR3 sequence is CASKTHAGGYAGELFF. The CDR3 region has the DNA TGTGCCAGCAAAACGCACGCAGGAGGATACGCCGGGGAGCTGTTTTTT.

V usage is TRBV4-1 and J usage is TRBJ1-2; 9 bases are a match to TRBD1. The CDR3 is made up of 17 amino acids. Trimming cost V 0 bases and J 4 bases; bases outside gene matches: 9. CDR1 is MGHRA and CDR2 is YSYEKL in the germline V gene. In nucleotides, the CDR3 is TGCGCCAGCAGCCAAGATCACGGGACAGGGCTCTTCTATGGCTACACCTTC. The encoded protein is CASSQDHGTGLFYGYTF.

This clonotype was picked up one time. The gene calls are TRBV15 and TRBJ2-7; tentatively, D is TRBD1 (5 bases). The germline V and J ends were trimmed by 0 bases and 3 bases, with 12 bases remaining between them. From germline, CDR1 is LNHNV and CDR2 YYDKDF (reference sequence). This CDR3 is built from 15 residues. This chain's CDR3 is CATSREQGMDYEQYF. DNA of the CDR3: TGTGCCACCAGCAGAGAGCAGGGTATGGACTACGAGCAGTACTTC. The variable domain in full, with the rest retrieved from reference TRBV15 and TRBJ2-7, is DAMVIQNPRYQVTQFGKPVTLSCSQTLNHNVMYWYQQKSSQAPKLLFHYYDKDFNNEADTPDNFQSRRPNTSFCFLDIRSPGLGDTAMYLCATSREQGMDYEQYFGPGTRLTVT.

By frequency in the sample, this clonotype is medium-sized (0.01 to 0.1%). V and J are TRBV6-5 and TRBJ1-4; 10 nucleotides agree with TRBD1. This CDR3 comprises 15 residues. Germline trimming cut 4 bases from V and 8 bases from J; bases unmatched to any gene: 7. CDR1 and CDR2 from the germline V gene are MNHEY and SVGAGI. CDR3 coding DNA: TGTGCCAGCAGTTTCGACAGGGGGCGCGAGGAAAAACTGTTTTTT. Translated: CASSFDRGREEKLFF.

This clonotype appeared many times. The chain links TRBV6-5 to TRBJ1-2; TRBD1 matches 8 bases. The V gene end was trimmed by 5 bases and the J gene end by 8 bases; junction bases not matched to a gene: 7. CDR3 length: 13 amino acids. Germline CDR1 and CDR2: MNHEY and SVGAGI. CDR3 sequence: CASSGQGGNGYTF. CDR3 nucleotides: TGTGCCAGCAGTGGACAGGGAGGTAACGGCTACACCTTC.

This clonotype occurred a few times. This chain uses TRBV6-5 with TRBJ1-1; 7 positions match TRBD1. With V trimmed by 4 bases and J by 0 bases, 8 bases remained unmatched. Germline V lookup: CDR1 MNHEY, CDR2 SVGAGI. The CDR3 is 16 residues long. CDR3 sequence reads: CASSLVPGTVNTEAFF. CDR3 coding DNA: TGTGCCAGCAGTTTGGTCCCCGGGACAGTGAACACTGAAGCTTTCTTT.

The J gene is TRBJ2-7, the V gene TRBV10-3, with D unclear. Trimming removed 5 bases at V and 3 bases at J, with 5 bases between. The CDR3 is 11 residues long. Germline CDR1 reads ENHRY; CDR2 reads SYGVKD. The chain's CDR3 is CAISWGYEQYF. The DNA of the CDR3 is TGTGCCATCAGTTGGGGCTACGAGCAGTACTTC.

The V gene is TRBV7-3, the J gene TRBJ1-1, with D possibly being TRBD1 (5 bases). Germline CDR1 SGHTA, CDR2 FQGTGA. The length of the CDR3 is 15 residues. Trimming left V 1 base short and J 7 bases short, with 16 bases between. The CDR3 DNA reads TGTGCCAGCAGCTTAATTCTGGTTGGGGGTATTGAAGCTTTCTTT. It yields the protein CASSLILVGGIEAFF.

This clonotype is deemed medium-sized (0.01 to 0.1%). This chain links TRBV5-4 with TRBJ1-1, with D possibly being TRBD1 (5 bases). V lost 0 bases, J lost 6 bases, and 12 bases lay in between. Germline V gives CDR1 SGHNT, CDR2 YYREEE (reference sequence). The CDR3 covers 14 residues. The CDR3 DNA reads TGTGCCAGCAGCTTGGAGGGACCGTACCCTGAAGCTTTCTTT. Protein sequence: CASSLEGPYPEAFF.

This clonotype is labeled as medium-sized. The chain employs TRBV19 and TRBJ1-1; D unresolved. This CDR3 region has 15 residues. Germline V gene sequence: CDR1 LNHDA, CDR2 SQIVND (reference sequence). The V and J ends lost 5 bases and 5 bases respectively, with 18 bases between them. The CDR3 DNA sequence: TGTGCCAGTAGTGGCATAGTCTTGGTGGCAACTGAAGCTTTCTTT. It translates to CASSGIVLVATEAFF.

This sequence joins TRBV10-3 and TRBJ2-5; the D gene could be TRBD1 or TRBD2 (5 bases each). The CDR3 has 18 residues. Trimming left V 4 bases short and J 2 bases short, with 23 bases between. Germline V gene sequence: CDR1 ENHRY, CDR2 SYGVKD. This CDR3 reads CAISGNPGPQKIQETQYF. In nucleotides, the CDR3 is TGTGCCATCAGTGGAAACCCGGGGCCCCAGAAAATTCAAGAGACCCAGTACTTC.

The chain employs TRBV30 and TRBJ2-1; D tentatively reads TRBD1 or TRBD2 (5 bases each). Trimming took 5 bases from V and 9 from J, leaving 5 bases between them. The CDR3 has 9 residues. Looked up from germline, CDR1 is GTSNPN and CDR2 is SVGIG (reference sequence). The CDR3 reads CAWGGEQFF. The DNA of the CDR3 is TGTGCCTGGGGGGGTGAGCAGTTCTTC.

The chain employs TRBV12-3 or TRBV12-4 and TRBJ1-5, with D uncertain. The V end lost 4 bases, the J end lost 2 bases, and 12 bases lay between the germline ends. The CDR3 sequence is 15 residues long. CDR3 sequence: CASSSTFRRNQPQHF. In DNA, the CDR3 is TGTGCCAGCAGTTCGACCTTCAGGCGCAATCAGCCCCAGCATTTT.

The chain employs TRBV20-1 and TRBJ1-2, with D perhaps TRBD1 (5 bases). Looked up from germline, CDR1 is DFQATT and CDR2 is SNEGSKA (reference sequence). The germline V and J ends were trimmed by 0 bases and 8 bases, with 22 bases remaining between them. The length of the CDR3 is 16 residues. The CDR3 is CSARDRGTTKQRGYTF. The DNA for the CDR3 is TGCAGTGCTAGAGATCGAGGGACCACGAAGCAGAGAGGCTACACCTTC.

Only a few counts were recorded for this clonotype. The chain combines TRBV20-1 with TRBJ2-3; a possible D gene is TRBD1 (5 bases). The length of the CDR3 is 15 residues. Germline CDR1 DFQATT, CDR2 SNEGSKA (reference sequence). V was pared by 6 bases and J by 2 bases, with 18 bases between. The CDR3 DNA is TGCAGTGCCCTCGCCGTGGGGCAAAACACAGATACGCAGTATTTT. Residues: CSALAVGQNTDTQYF.

This clonotype is medium-sized (0.01 to 0.1%) by share. The chain has TRBV6-5 and TRBJ1-2, with 7 bases matching TRBD1. The CDR3 loop spans 15 amino acids. Germline V gene data show CDR1 as MNHEY and CDR2 as SVGAGI. J gave up 1 base and V 5 bases, and 7 bases lay outside the gene matches. DNA of the CDR3: TGTGCCAGCAGTCAGAGGACAGGTGTTAACTATGGCTACACCTTC. The encoded protein is CASSQRTGVNYGYTF.

This clonotype is large (0.1 to 1%). This chain links TRBV19 with TRBJ1-1; no clear D gene. This CDR3 spans 14 amino acids. V lost 3 bases and J 2 bases, leaving 10 bases between the germline ends. Per germline, CDR1 LNHDA and CDR2 SQIVND (reference sequence). CDR3 sequence (DNA): TGTGCCAGTAGTATGTGGACCATAAACACTGAAGCTTTCTTT. Translation: CASSMWTINTEAFF.

This clonotype occurred a few times. The rearrangement joins TRBV9 to TRBJ1-5, with no clear D. The CDR3 contains 13 residues. Trimming pared 2 bases from V and 7 bases from J, leaving 10 bases between. The germline CDR1 and CDR2 sequences are SGDLS and YYNGEE. CDR3 protein: CASSVTSAQPQHF. For the CDR3, the DNA is TGTGCCAGCAGCGTTACATCAGCCCAGCCCCAGCATTTT.

By share, this clonotype counts as hyperexpanded. V is TRBV19 and J is TRBJ1-1; a weak D match, TRBD1 (6 bases). The V end lost 7 bases, the J end lost 7 bases, and 19 bases lay between the germline ends. CDR3 size: 14 residues. Germline-derived CDR1 and CDR2 are LNHDA and SQIVND (reference sequence). The CDR3 DNA reads TGTGCCAGTACCTCCCAAAGAGGGGGTATTGAAGCTTTCTTT. It translates to CASTSQRGGIEAFF. Supplemented by reference TRBV19 and TRBJ1-1, the full variable domain reads DGGITQSPKYLFRKEGQNVTLSCEQNLNHDAMYWYRQDPGQGLRLIYYSQIVNDFQKGDIAEGYSVSREKKESFPLTVTSAQKNPTAFYLCASTSQRGGIEAFFGQGTRLTVV.

This clonotype was seen many times. The V gene is TRBV27, the J gene TRBJ1-1; D not certain. Germline CDR1 and CDR2: MNHEY and SMNVEV (reference sequence). Trimming pared 5 bases from V and 4 bases from J, leaving 17 bases between. The CDR3 is made up of 15 amino acids. CDR3 DNA sequence: TGTGCCAGCAGTCCCCAACGGGTATGGGGCACTGAAGCTTTCTTT. Protein: CASSPQRVWGTEAFF.

This clonotype appeared a few times. V is TRBV20-1 and J is TRBJ1-1; D is unresolved. Germline CDR1 reads DFQATT; CDR2 reads SNEGSKA (reference sequence). The CDR3 is made up of 12 amino acids. V lost 3 bases and J lost 3, with 8 bases in between. CDR3 nucleotides: TGCAGTGCTAGGGCATCGGACACTGAAGCTTTCTTT. This codes for CSARASDTEAFF.

This clonotype was counted between two and nine times. The chain uses TRBV12-3 or TRBV12-4 and TRBJ2-5; D ambiguous. V gave up 1 base and J gave up 0 bases, with 9 bases separating them. The length of the CDR3 is 15 residues. CDR3 coding DNA: TGTGCCAGCAGTTTAGGGGTAGCATACCAAGAGACCCAGTACTTC. Translation: CASSLGVAYQETQYF.

This clonotype has only a few counts. The V gene is TRBV24-1, the J gene TRBJ2-1, with D unresolved. The V end lost 4 bases, the J end lost 8 bases, and 5 bases lay between the germline ends. Germline-derived CDR1 and CDR2 are KGHDR and SFDVKD. The CDR3 is 11 amino acids. CDR3 residues: CATSDGDEQFF. CDR3 DNA sequence: TGTGCCACCAGTGACGGCGATGAGCAGTTCTTC.

The V call is TRBV19, the J call TRBJ1-5; D call uncertain. Germline-derived CDR1 and CDR2 are LNHDA and SQIVND (reference sequence). The V end lost 6 bases, the J end lost 4 bases, and 16 bases lay between the germline ends. The CDR3 has 15 amino acids. DNA of the CDR3: TGTGCCAGTAGATCGAGCTTGTCTTTTAATCAGCCCCAGCATTTT. Translation gives CASRSSLSFNQPQHF.

The sample holds many counts of this clonotype. The chain joins TRBV20-1 to TRBJ1-1; D perhaps matches TRBD1 (6 bases). From germline, CDR1 is DFQATT and CDR2 SNEGSKA (reference sequence). Trimming stripped 0 bases from V and 0 bases from J, with 23 bases between. The CDR3 contains 19 residues. The DNA for the CDR3 is TGCAGTGCTAGAGATTTTCGGCTGTCGGCAGGGGCGTTGAACACTGAAGCTTTCTTT. This translates into CSARDFRLSAGALNTEAFF.

With respect to this clonotype: The likely explanation is a read error, given a far larger clone one base away. The chain joins TRBV16 to TRBJ2-7; D is ambiguous. Per the germline V gene, CDR1 is KGHSY and CDR2 is FQNENV. V was cut by 2 bases and J by 7 bases, with 12 bases left in between. CDR3 length equals 13 residues. CDR3 DNA: TGTGCCAGCAGCCAAGTAAGGTACAATGAGCAGTACTTC. As protein: CASSQVRYNEQYF.

This clonotype is medium-sized by share. V usage is TRBV5-4 and J usage is TRBJ1-2; weak D call: TRBD1 (6 bases). Germline V lookup: CDR1 SGHNT, CDR2 YYREEE (reference sequence). The V and J ends lost 2 bases and 8 bases respectively, with 10 bases between them. The CDR3 contains 12 residues. In nucleotides, the CDR3 is TGTGCCAGCAGCTTTGACAGGACCGGCTACACCTTC. This sequence encodes CASSFDRTGYTF.

The chain recombines TRBV7-9 with TRBJ1-3; TRBD1 matches 8 bases. The CDR3 spans 18 residues. J gave up 0 bases and V 6 bases, and 13 bases lay outside the gene matches. Germline V gene lookup returns CDR1 SEHNR and CDR2 FQNEAQ (reference sequence). CDR3 loop: CASSLGDRLGSSGNTIYF. The DNA for the CDR3 is TGTGCCAGCAGTCTTGGGGACAGGTTGGGCAGCTCTGGAAACACCATATATTTT.

As concerns this clonotype: Since no conserved phenylalanine or tryptophan closes the CDR3, a read error is the likely cause. This sequence joins TRBV7-9 and TRBJ2-7, with 13 bases fitting TRBD2. The CDR3 length is 17 residues. The junction had 7 bases not matched to a gene; V was cut back by 5 bases and J by 0 bases. The germline gives CDR1 SEHNR, CDR2 FQNEAQ (reference sequence). The CDR3 DNA follows: TGTGCCAGCAGCCGCGGACTAGCGGGAGTTGTCTCCTACGAGCAGTACATC. Protein: CASSRGLAGVVSYEQYI.

The gene calls are TRBV12-3 or TRBV12-4 and TRBJ1-2; D perhaps matches TRBD1 (5 bases). The CDR3 spans 16 residues. Trimming took 6 bases from V and 8 from J, leaving 25 bases between them. The CDR3 sequence is CASSSLSWGVEGGYTF. The CDR3 DNA is TGTGCCAGCAGCTCCCTGAGTTGGGGGGTGGAGGGAGGCTACACCTTC.